The 2 T cell receptor beta chains given below trace back to one sample, sequenced in a study of human T cells and chemical hapten exposure. Time point in this sample: patch test 1, 2 weeks after DPC sensitization. Stated treatment: therapeutic diphenylcyclopropenone sensitization with weekly scalp DPC. TCRdb reprocessed the RACE reads with MiXCR, giving one entry per CDR3 protein. The sample has around 190,000 distinct CDR3 sequences, under 25% seen once. The sample here was whole blood, taken in connection with sensitization to the hapten diphenylcyclopropenone (DPC). These receptors were collected from a woman in her forties or fifties with alopecia areata. Some clones in this sample may be carry-over from other donors' samples.

The genes are TRBV5-1 and TRBJ2-3; D gene ambiguous. CDR1 is SGHRS and CDR2 is YFSETQ in the germline V gene. Trimming took 9 bases from V and 2 from J, leaving 13 bases between them. There are 13 residues in the CDR3. CDR3 DNA sequence: TGCGCCACCCAGCCGGAGCACACAGATACGCAGTATTTT. Translated, it gives CATQPEHTDTQYF.

J is TRBJ2-7 and V is TRBV7-9, with 7 bases aligning to TRBD2. Trimming removed 5 bases from V and 2 bases from J; junction bases left unmatched: 6. CDR1 and CDR2 from the germline V gene are SEHNR and FQNEAQ (reference sequence). CDR3 size: 14 residues. The CDR3 protein is CASSLSSGTYEQYF. In DNA form, the CDR3 reads TGTGCCAGCAGCCTCTCTAGCGGAACCTACGAGCAGTACTTC.